This TCR beta chain derives from a study of cytomegalovirus exposure and HLA in healthy donors. In the case of this clone: The antigen remains unidentified.

The protocol was immunoSEQ multiplex PCR, while the TCRdb copy is restricted to in-frame clones and leaves out a portion. The sample consists of about 130,000 clones, roughly 90% of them appearing once. Findings and limits, study-wide: A few of the chains that were CMV-associated were confirmed in vitro to be specific for CMV antigens.

Sequenced material: PBMCs. The TCR comes from a woman in her late teens or twenties in good health and CMV-seronegative.

CDR3 sequence (DNA): TGTGCCAGCAGTGCCCCCTCGCTAGCGGGAGACTACGAGCAGTACTTC. Amino acid sequence: CASSAPSLAGDYEQYF. The chain uses TRBV2 and TRBJ2-7; 10 bases match TRBD2. The CDR3 is 16 residues long. V was pared by 4 bases and J by 3 bases, with 9 bases of the junction left unmatched. The germline V gene has CDR1 SNHLY and CDR2 FYNNEI.